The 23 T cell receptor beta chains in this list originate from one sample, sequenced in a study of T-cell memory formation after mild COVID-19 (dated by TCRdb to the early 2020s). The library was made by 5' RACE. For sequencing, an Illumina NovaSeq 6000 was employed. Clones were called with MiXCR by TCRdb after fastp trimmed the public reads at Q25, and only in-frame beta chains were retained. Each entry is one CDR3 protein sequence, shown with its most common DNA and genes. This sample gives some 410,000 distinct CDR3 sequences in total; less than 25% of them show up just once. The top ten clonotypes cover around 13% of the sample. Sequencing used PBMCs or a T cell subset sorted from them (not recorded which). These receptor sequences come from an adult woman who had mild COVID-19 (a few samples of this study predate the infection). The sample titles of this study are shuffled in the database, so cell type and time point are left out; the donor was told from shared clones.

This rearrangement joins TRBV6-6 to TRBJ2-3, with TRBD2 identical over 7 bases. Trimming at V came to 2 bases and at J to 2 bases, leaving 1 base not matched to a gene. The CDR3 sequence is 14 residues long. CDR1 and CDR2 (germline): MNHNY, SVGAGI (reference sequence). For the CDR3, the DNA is TGTGCCAGCAGTTACGGGACTAACACAGATACGCAGTATTTT. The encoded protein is CASSYGTNTDTQYF.

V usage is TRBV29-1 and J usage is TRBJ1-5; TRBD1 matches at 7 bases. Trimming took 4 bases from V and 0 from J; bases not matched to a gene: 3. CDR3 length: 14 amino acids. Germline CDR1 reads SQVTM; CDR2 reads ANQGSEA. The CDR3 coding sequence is TGCAGCGTTGTAGACAGGGCTAGCAATCAGCCCCAGCATTTT. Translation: CSVVDRASNQPQHF. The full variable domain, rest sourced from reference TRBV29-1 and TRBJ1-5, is SAVISQKPSRDICQRGTSLTIQCQVDSQVTMMFWYRQQPGQSLTLIATANQGSEATYESGFVIDKFPISRPNLTFSTLTVSNMSPEDSSIYLCSVVDRASNQPQHFGDGTRLSIL.

CDR3 sequence: CASRPKGSYEQYF. The DNA for the CDR3 is TGTGCCAGCAGGCCCAAGGGCTCCTACGAGCAGTACTTC. J is TRBJ2-7 and V is TRBV7-8, with unresolved D. The CDR3 has 13 amino acids. Looked up from germline, CDR1 is SGHVS and CDR2 is FQNEAQ. V was trimmed by 6 bases and J by 0 bases, leaving 9 bases between them.

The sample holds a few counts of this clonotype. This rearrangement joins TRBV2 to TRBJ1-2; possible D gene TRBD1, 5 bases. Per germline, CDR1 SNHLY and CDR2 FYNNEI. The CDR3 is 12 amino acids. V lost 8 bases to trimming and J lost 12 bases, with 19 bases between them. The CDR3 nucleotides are TGTGCCAGCTCCTCGGGGCCTCTAGAAAACACCTTC. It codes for CASSSGPLENTF. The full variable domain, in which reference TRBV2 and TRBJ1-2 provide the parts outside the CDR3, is EPEVTQTPSHQVTQMGQEVILRCVPISNHLYFYWYRQILGQKVEFLVSFYNNEISEKSEIFDDQFSVERPDGSNFTLKIRSTKLEDSAMYFCASSSGPLENTFGSGTRLTVV.

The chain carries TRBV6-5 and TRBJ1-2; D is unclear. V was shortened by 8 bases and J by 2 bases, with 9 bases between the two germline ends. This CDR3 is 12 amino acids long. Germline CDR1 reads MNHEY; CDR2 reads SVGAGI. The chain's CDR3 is CASRIGNYGYTF. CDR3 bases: TGTGCCAGCCGAATAGGGAACTATGGCTACACCTTC.

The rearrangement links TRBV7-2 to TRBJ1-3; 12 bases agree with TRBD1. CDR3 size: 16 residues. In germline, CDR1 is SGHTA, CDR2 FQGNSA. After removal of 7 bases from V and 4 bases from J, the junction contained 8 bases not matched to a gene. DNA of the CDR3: TGTGCCAGCAACATCGGGACAGGGGGCAGAGGAAACACCATATATTTT. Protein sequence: CASNIGTGGRGNTIYF.

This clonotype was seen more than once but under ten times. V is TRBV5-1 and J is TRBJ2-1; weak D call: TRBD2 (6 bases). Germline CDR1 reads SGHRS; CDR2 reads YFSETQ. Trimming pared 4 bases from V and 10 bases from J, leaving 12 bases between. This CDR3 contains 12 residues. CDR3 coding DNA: TGCGCCAGCAGCCCCGAGGGACTCGAGCAGTTCTTC. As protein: CASSPEGLEQFF.

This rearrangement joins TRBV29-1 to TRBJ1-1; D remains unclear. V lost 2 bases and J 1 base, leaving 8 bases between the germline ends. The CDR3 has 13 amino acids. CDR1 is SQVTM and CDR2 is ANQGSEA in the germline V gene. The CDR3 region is CSVELPGNTEAFF. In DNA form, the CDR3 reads TGCAGCGTTGAATTGCCGGGGAACACTGAAGCTTTCTTT.

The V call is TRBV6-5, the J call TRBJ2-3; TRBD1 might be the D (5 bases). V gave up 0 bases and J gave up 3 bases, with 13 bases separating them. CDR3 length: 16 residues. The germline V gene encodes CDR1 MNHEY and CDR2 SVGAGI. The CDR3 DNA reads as TGTGCCAGCAGTTACTCGCCAGGGTCTGGGACAGATACGCAGTATTTT. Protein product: CASSYSPGSGTDTQYF.

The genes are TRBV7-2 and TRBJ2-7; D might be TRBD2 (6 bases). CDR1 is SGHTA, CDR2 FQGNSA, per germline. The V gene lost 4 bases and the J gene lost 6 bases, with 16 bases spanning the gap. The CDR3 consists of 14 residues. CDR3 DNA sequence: TGTGCCAGCAGCTCTGCGGGGAGTAGCGCCGAGCAGTACTTC. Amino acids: CASSSAGSSAEQYF.

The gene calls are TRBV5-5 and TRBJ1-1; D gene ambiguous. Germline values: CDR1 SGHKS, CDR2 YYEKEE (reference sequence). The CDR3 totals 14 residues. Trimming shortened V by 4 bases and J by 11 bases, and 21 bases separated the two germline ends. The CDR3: CASSPTRTALGAFF. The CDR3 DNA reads TGTGCCAGCAGCCCTACCCGGACGGCCCTGGGGGCTTTCTTT.

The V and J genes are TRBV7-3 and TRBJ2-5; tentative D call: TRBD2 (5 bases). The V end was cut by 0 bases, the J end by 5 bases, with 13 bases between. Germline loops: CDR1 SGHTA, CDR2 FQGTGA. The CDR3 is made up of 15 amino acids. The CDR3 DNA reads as TGTGCCAGCAGCTTAACGGGTGGGAGAAGGGAGACCCAGTACTTC. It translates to CASSLTGGRRETQYF.

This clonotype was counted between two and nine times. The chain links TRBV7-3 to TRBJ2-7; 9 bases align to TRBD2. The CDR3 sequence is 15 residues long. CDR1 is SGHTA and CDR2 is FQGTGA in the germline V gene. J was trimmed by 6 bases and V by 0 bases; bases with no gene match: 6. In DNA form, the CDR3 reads TGTGCCAGCAGCTTAACTGCGGGGGGGCCCCGCGAGCAGTACTTC. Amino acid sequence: CASSLTAGGPREQYF.

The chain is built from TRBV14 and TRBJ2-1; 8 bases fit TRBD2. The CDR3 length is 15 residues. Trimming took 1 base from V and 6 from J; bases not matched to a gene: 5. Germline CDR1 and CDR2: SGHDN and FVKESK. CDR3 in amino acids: CASSQVPGRANEQFF. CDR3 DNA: TGTGCCAGCAGCCAAGTTCCCGGGAGGGCCAATGAGCAGTTCTTC.

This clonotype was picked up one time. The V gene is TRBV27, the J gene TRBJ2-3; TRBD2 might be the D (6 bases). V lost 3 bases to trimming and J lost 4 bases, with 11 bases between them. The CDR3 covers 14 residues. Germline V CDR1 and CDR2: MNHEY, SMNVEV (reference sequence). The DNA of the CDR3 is TGTGCCAGCAGTTTCTCCGGGAGACCAGATACGCAGTATTTT. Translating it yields CASSFSGRPDTQYF.

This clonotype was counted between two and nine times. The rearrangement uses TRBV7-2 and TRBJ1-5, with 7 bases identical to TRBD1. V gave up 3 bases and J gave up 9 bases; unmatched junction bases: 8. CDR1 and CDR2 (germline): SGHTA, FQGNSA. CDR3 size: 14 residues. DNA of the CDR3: TGTGCCAGCAGCTTTGACAGGGCGACGGGGCCCCAGCATTTT. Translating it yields CASSFDRATGPQHF.

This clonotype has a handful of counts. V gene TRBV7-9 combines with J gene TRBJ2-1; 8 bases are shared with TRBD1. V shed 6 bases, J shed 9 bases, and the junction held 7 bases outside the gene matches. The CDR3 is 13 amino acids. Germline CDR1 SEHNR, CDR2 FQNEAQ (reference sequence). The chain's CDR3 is CASRYPGGSEQFF. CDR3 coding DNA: TGTGCCAGCAGGTATCCAGGGGGCAGTGAGCAGTTCTTC.

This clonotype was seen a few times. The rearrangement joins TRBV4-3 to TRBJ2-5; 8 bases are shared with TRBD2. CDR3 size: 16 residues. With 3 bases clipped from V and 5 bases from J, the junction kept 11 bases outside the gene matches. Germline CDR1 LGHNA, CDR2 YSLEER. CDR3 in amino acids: CASSQSGSSLRETQYF. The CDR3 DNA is TGCGCCAGCAGCCAGAGCGGGAGTTCTCTTCGGGAGACCCAGTACTTC.

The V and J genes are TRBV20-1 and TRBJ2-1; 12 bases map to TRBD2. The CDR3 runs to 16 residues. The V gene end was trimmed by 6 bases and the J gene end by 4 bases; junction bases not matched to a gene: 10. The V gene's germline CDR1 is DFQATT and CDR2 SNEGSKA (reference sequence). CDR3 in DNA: TGCAGTGCCAGGACGAGGACTAGCGGGATTTACAATGAGCAGTTCTTC. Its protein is CSARTRTSGIYNEQFF.

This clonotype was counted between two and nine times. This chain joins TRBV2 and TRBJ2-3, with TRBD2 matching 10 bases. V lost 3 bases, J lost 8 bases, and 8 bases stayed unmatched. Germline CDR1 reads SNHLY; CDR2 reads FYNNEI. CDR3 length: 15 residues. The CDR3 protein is CASSDPSGSRGTQYF. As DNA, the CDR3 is TGTGCCAGCAGTGACCCTAGCGGGAGTCGGGGTACGCAGTATTTT.

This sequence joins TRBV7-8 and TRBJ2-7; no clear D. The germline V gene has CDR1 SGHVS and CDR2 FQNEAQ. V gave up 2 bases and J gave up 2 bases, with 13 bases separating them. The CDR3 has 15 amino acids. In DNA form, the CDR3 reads TGTGCCAGCAGCTTATCGGCAGGCCAAACCTACGAGCAGTACTTC. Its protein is CASSLSAGQTYEQYF. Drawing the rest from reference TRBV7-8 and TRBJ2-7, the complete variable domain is GAGVSQSPRYKVAKRGQDVALRCDPISGHVSLFWYQQALGQGPEFLTYFQNEAQLDKSGLPSDRFFAERPEGSVSTLKIQRTQQEDSAVYLCASSLSAGQTYEQYFGPGTRLTVT.

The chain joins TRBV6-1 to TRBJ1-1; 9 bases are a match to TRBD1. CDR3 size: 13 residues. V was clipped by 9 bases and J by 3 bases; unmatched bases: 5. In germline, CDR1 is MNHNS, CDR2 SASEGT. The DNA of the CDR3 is TGTGCCAGGGGGTACAGGGGGCACACTGAAGCTTTCTTT. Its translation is CARGYRGHTEAFF.

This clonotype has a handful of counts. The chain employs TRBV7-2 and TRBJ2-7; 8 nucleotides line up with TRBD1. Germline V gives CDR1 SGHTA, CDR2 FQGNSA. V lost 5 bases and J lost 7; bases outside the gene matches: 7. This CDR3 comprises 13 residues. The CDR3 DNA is TGTGCCAGCAGCCCGCAGACAGGGGTAGAGCAGTACTTC. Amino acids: CASSPQTGVEQYF.